Listed below are T cell receptor beta chains from one sample, sequenced in a study of cytomegalovirus exposure and HLA in healthy donors. Assay used: immunoSEQ multiplex PCR; TCRdb lists only in-frame clones, some missing. The sample includes some 200,000 clones, 75% to 90% of them seen just once. Input material: PBMCs. The source is a boy aged 2-9 years in good health and CMV-seronegative. Both conserved end residues are part of each CDR3. Each record gives: CDR3 length, D gene, J gene, clone size, V gene, CDR3 DNA, CDR3 protein. D genes are given only for firm matches. A row's size may be missing; if present it is once, few, many or a size class.

13	TRBD2	TRBJ2-2	NA	TRBV30	TGTGCCTGGGGGAGGGGTAACACCGGGGAGCTGTTTTTT	CAWGRGNTGELFF
15	NA	TRBJ2-2	NA	TRBV27	TGTGCCAGCAGTTACCAGGGGTCGGGCACCGGGGAGCTGTTTTTT	CASSYQGSGTGELFF
14	NA	TRBJ2-7	NA	TRBV5-4	TGTGCCAGCAGCATAAAGGGACACTACTACGAGCAGTACTTC	CASSIKGHYYEQYF
15	NA	TRBJ2-7	NA	TRBV19	TGTGCCAGTAGTGTCACCGGGACTGGTAACTACGAGCAGTACTTC	CASSVTGTGNYEQYF
15	NA	TRBJ2-3	NA	TRBV5-1	TGCGCCAGCAGCTTGGAGGCAGCGAGTGCAGATACGCAGTATTTT	CASSLEAASADTQYF
16	NA	TRBJ1-5	NA	TRBV7-9	TGTGCCAGCAGCCCGCTCACAGCCAGTCCGGATCAGCCCCAGCATTTT	CASSPLTASPDQPQHF
15	TRBD2	TRBJ2-7	NA	TRBV27	TGTGCCAGCAGTTTAGGGCGGGGGAGAAACTACGAGCAGTACTTC	CASSLGRGRNYEQYF
18	TRBD1	TRBJ2-5	NA	TRBV15	TGTGCCACCAGCGGAAGCTTCTACGGACAGGGGGCTTGGGAGACCCAGTACTTC	CATSGSFYGQGAWETQYF
12	NA	TRBJ1-1	NA	TRBV19	TGTGCCAGTAGTACGGGACACCCAGAAGCTTTCTTT	CASSTGHPEAFF
13	TRBD2	TRBJ2-7	once	TRBV30	TGTGCCTGGAGTGGGGGACTAGCCTACGAGCAGTACTTC	CAWSGGLAYEQYF
17	TRBD1	TRBJ1-4	NA	TRBV7-6	TGTGCCAGCAGCTTAGAAGACAGGGTGTCAACTAATGAAAAACTGTTTTTT	CASSLEDRVSTNEKLFF
15	TRBD1	TRBJ1-4	NA	TRBV25-1	TGTGCCAGCAGTCCCAGGACAGGAACTAATGAAAAACTGTTTTTT	CASSPRTGTNEKLFF
13	NA	TRBJ1-1	NA	TRBV11-2	TGTGCCAGCAACCTGGGGGGGAACACTGAAGCTTTCTTT	CASNLGGNTEAFF
14	NA	TRBJ1-4	few	TRBV2	TGTGCCAGCAGTAGTCAGGGGAGCGGTGAAAAACTGTTTTTT	CASSSQGSGEKLFF
20	TRBD1	TRBJ2-4	NA	TRBV11-2	TGTGCCAGCAGCTTAGATCCCCTGAGTAGACAGGGCGAGGCCAAAAACATTCAGTACTTC	CASSLDPLSRQGEAKNIQYF
16	TRBD2	TRBJ2-7	NA	TRBV25-1	TGTGCCAGCACCCCAACTAGCGGCCTTAGCTCCTACGAGCAGTACTTC	CASTPTSGLSSYEQYF
12	NA	TRBJ2-5	few	TRBV6-6	TGTGCCAGCAGTTACTCGAGAGAGACCCAGTACTTC	CASSYSRETQYF
16	NA	TRBJ2-4	once	TRBV5-1	TGCGCCAGCAGCTTGGAGCTCTGGGGGGGCTCTTCCATTCAGTACTTC	CASSLELWGGSSIQYF
15	NA	TRBJ1-1	few	TRBV4-2	TGTGCCAGCAGCCAGGGCTTACAGATGAACACTGAAGCTTTCTTT	CASSQGLQMNTEAFF
17	TRBD2	TRBJ2-3	NA	TRBV4-1	TGCGCCAGCAGCCAAGAATTAGCGGGAGGTATCCCAGATACGCAGTATTTT	CASSQELAGGIPDTQYF
14	TRBD1	TRBJ2-3	NA	TRBV6-1	TGTGCCAGCAGTGAGGGACAGCACACAGATACGCAGTATTTT	CASSEGQHTDTQYF
15	TRBD2	TRBJ2-7	once	TRBV7-2	TGTGCCAGCAGCTCGCGAGCGGGAGACCCCGGGGAGCAGTACTTC	CASSSRAGDPGEQYF
15	TRBD1	TRBJ1-2	NA	TRBV10-2	TGCGCCAGCAGTACCCGGACAGGGGCATCCTATGGCTACACCTTC	CASSTRTGASYGYTF
14	TRBD1	TRBJ2-7	NA	TRBV6-5	TGTGCCAGCAGGAGGGGACAGATTTCTTACGAGCAGTACTTC	CASRRGQISYEQYF
16	NA	TRBJ2-7	NA	TRBV10-3	TGTGCCATCAGTGAGTCCATTATAGTCACGTCCTGCGAGCAGTACTTC	CAISESIIVTSCEQYF
15	NA	TRBJ1-3	NA	TRBV4-1	TGCGCCAGCAGCCTAATCTACGGGGGTGGAAACACCATATATTTT	CASSLIYGGGNTIYF
13	NA	TRBJ2-5	NA	TRBV7-6	TGTGCCAGCAGCTCCGACTCCTCCGGGGTCCAGTACTTC	CASSSDSSGVQYF
15	TRBD1	TRBJ1-2	NA	TRBV10-1	TGCGCCAGCAGTGAAGACAGGGACCCCCGGTATGGCTACACCTTC	CASSEDRDPRYGYTF
15	TRBD1	TRBJ2-3	NA	TRBV2	TGTGCCAGCAGTGAGGGGACAGGGGGCACAGATACGCAGTATTTT	CASSEGTGGTDTQYF
14	NA	TRBJ1-1	NA	TRBV7-9	TGTGCCAGCAGCTTAATGGGGGAGGGCACTGAAGCTTTCTTT	CASSLMGEGTEAFF
14	NA	TRBJ1-1	NA	TRBV30	TGTGCCTGGAGTGCCCGGGGAGAGGCCACTGAAGCTTTCTTT	CAWSARGEATEAFF
14	NA	TRBJ2-2	NA	TRBV27	TGTGCCAGCAGTATCCAGGGTGGGACCGGGGAGCTGTTTTTT	CASSIQGGTGELFF
8	NA	TRBJ2-7	NA	TRBV12-2	TGTGCCCGAGACGAGCAGTACTTC	CARDEQYF
11	NA	TRBJ2-1	NA	TRBV14	TGTGCCAGCAGCCAAGGTGGCGAGCAGTTCTTC	CASSQGGEQFF
12	NA	TRBJ1-2	NA	TRBV30	TGTGCCTGGACCCCCGGGAAGGCTGGCTACACCTTC	CAWTPGKAGYTF
18	TRBD2	TRBJ2-1	NA	TRBV9	TGTGCCAGCAGCGTCGCTAGCGGGGGCCCCAGGGGGGGCAATGAGCAGTTCTTC	CASSVASGGPRGGNEQFF
14	NA	TRBJ2-7	NA	TRBV23-1	TGCGCCAGCAGTCAAATCAGGAACTCCTACGAGCAGTACTTC	CASSQIRNSYEQYF
16	NA	TRBJ2-5	NA	TRBV5-4	TGTGCCAGCAGCCCGGGACTGGGATCCCAGGGAGAGACCCAGTACTTC	CASSPGLGSQGETQYF
12	NA	TRBJ1-2	NA	TRBV6-1	TGTGCCAGCAGTGTTTCGGTCTATGGCTACACCTTC	CASSVSVYGYTF
13	NA	TRBJ1-2	NA	TRBV30	TGTGCCTGGAGTCCCCAGAAGGGGCTTGGCTACACCTTC	CAWSPQKGLGYTF
12	TRBD1	TRBJ2-1	NA	TRBV30	TGTGCCTGGAGAGCCACAGGGGTTGAGCAGTTCTTC	CAWRATGVEQFF
13	NA	TRBJ1-2	NA	TRBV28	TGTGCCAGCAGTTCCGGGTCCAACTATGGCTACACCTTC	CASSSGSNYGYTF